The subject of this entry is one T cell receptor (beta chain). What it binds is unknown. The study ran its PCR with 60 Vbeta and 13 Jbeta primers. Only in-frame clones appear in the TCRdb table, and some are missing; sequencing was by immunoSEQ multiplex PCR. The sample lists around 200,000 clones; approximately 79% were seen once. This sample stems from a study of cytomegalovirus exposure and HLA in healthy donors. Study at large: The Caucasian-associated ancestry cluster held 65% to 85% of more than 350 genotyped donors.

Overall study results and limits: When a later analysis compared HLA-associated TCR beta chains with equally common others, the HLA-associated chains turned out to be more clonally expanded and to have lower generation probabilities.

Per germline, CDR1 MGHDK and CDR2 SYGVNS. The germline V and J ends were trimmed by 3 bases and 0 bases, with 17 bases remaining between them. CDR3 length: 18 residues. The V and J genes are TRBV25-1 and TRBJ2-2; TRBD2 is a possible D gene (6 bases). Sequenced: PBMCs. This receptor was identified in a woman aged 18-29 years in good health and CMV-seronegative. CDR3 sequence: CASSEEGPDNTNTGELFF. CDR3 nucleotide sequence: TGTGCCAGCAGTGAGGAGGGACCCGATAACACGAACACCGGGGAGCTGTTTTTT.